This T cell receptor beta chain is from a study of blood T cell repertoires in COVID-19 (dated by TCRdb to about 2020). Regarding the study in general: Samples from collaborators originated in the United States, Italy and Spain and spanned both the acute and convalescent phases of COVID-19. The prospective study material was composed of cDNA or gDNA derived from T cells, B-cell-depleted T cells, or PBMCs. Deeply sampled blood TCRbeta repertoires from subjects exposed to, actively infected with, or recovered from COVID-19 were included in the dataset. The repertoires were made available in a free public database intended to serve as a resource for research on the immune response to SARS-CoV-2. Samples came from the ongoing ImmuneRACE study (first 160 participants) plus 1,254 subjects from 6 global collaborators. The sample metadata nearly always contained a de-identified subject ID, COVID-19 status, age in years and sex. HLA class I and class II types, where available, came from metadata supplied by the sample provider rather than from assay-based typing.

Per the germline V gene, SNHLY is the CDR1 and FYNNEI is the CDR2. The CDR3 runs 17 residues from the cysteine to the phenylalanine. The sequence is cut down to CDR3 DNA, 51 bases in frame from base 1. Germline trimming amounts to 3 bases on V and 5 bases on J, with 11 as the count of junction bases outside the gene matches. TCRbeta CDR3 regions were amplified from genomic DNA by means of the immunoSEQ Assay, a bias-controlled multiplex PCR. The authors' pipeline ran thus. Within the assay, amplification of reference gene primers was used to estimate how many nucleated cells each sample contained. To quantify the absolute abundance of each unique TCRbeta CDR3 rearrangement, sequence reads were collapsed and filtered. For each sample, productive Simpson clonality was calculated by taking the square root of Simpson's diversity index across productive rearrangements. Drawn from immuneACCESS, this table holds only the in-frame rearrangements with V and J called that TCRdb kept. Clones are partly lost; checked studies trace under half to an unresolved V gene and leave the rest unexplained. V, J and clone size were drawn from that table, and D and trimming were deduced from the DNA. For this sample there are tens of thousands of clones; 75% to 90% appear just once. The ten most abundant clones make up roughly 24% of the sample.

Beyond this particular receptor, the publication reports: How much clinical and demographic metadata was included differed by source and by participant, and the metadata was provided uncurated.

The collaborating institutions used their own protocols to collect whole blood in K2EDTA tubes. Collaborator samples were shipped for TCRbeta analysis as frozen whole blood, isolated PBMCs, or DNA extracted from either sample type. Concerning this clone itself: Its binding antigen is unknown. No qualities accompany the bases; no much larger clone lies one base away.

The rearrangement combines TRBV2 with TRBJ2-1, with TRBD2 identical over 9 junction bases. The specimen sequenced was peripheral blood. The receptor was isolated from a woman older than 75 with active or convalescent COVID-19. The encoded CDR3 is CASSDGSGLAWDNEQFF. The nucleotide sequence is TGTGCCAGCAGTGACGGTTCGGGACTAGCATGGGACAATGAGCAGTTCTTC.